This T cell receptor (beta chain) was retrieved from a study of identical twins (dated by TCRdb to 2016 to 2017). For the study in its entirety: To test whether fetal clonotypes persist, the study used deep sequencing on TCR alpha and beta repertoires from monozygotic twins, unrelated adults of various ages, and cord blood. To rule out contamination, replicate twin experiments were performed at different times with different library preparation protocols.

Every donor in the study was a healthy Caucasian. Three pairs of female monozygotic twins, all aged about 18 to 29 years, made up the twin cohort. Peripheral blood mononuclear cells were used as the source from which RNA for TCR libraries was isolated. The full study reports these points: Because the same donors could not be followed over many years, conclusions were based on cross-sectional statistical analysis. In monozygotic twins, out-of-frame TCR alpha sharing was systematically underestimated by recombination models, although the models agreed with sharing between unrelated individuals. Compared with coincidental sharing between unrelated individuals, out-of-frame TCR alpha sequences shared between twins showed an excess of sequences with low generation probability. Zero-insertion analyses could be partly confounded by invariant T cells such as MAIT and iNKT, though diverse VJ usage argued against such confounding for most clonotypes. The excess sharing between twins in beta out-of-frame sequences was weaker because fewer shared sequences reduced the signal-to-noise ratio. Abundant cord blood beta clonotypes carried fewer insertions; young adult naive repertoires showed a weaker similar trend, while memory repertoires showed none.

This clonotype has a handful of counts. No cognate antigen has been identified for it. Within one base of it there is no much larger clone, and no base qualities were kept. Libraries were constructed by 5' RACE. TCRdb names Illumina HiSeq 2000 as the instrument used. A universal primer binding site was added through template switching, and the final cDNA carried a unique molecular identifier so that TCR cDNA molecules could be counted accurately. Specific primers in the conserved constant-segment region were used to synthesize first-strand cDNA for the TCR alpha and beta chains. Each cDNA library was double barcoded, with a SMART-Mk sample barcode plus Illumina barcodes, to control for contamination. TruSeq adapter sequences and Illumina sample barcodes were added in two successive PCR steps. The TCR alpha and beta cDNA libraries were sequenced on the Illumina HiSeq platform using custom primers. As for the original processing: Unique molecular identifiers were extracted from raw reads with MiGEC, and CDR3 positions were determined with MiXCR. For each individual, recombination models were inferred using an EM algorithm with the repgenHMM and IGoR tools. The analysis of shared clonotypes was done with the tcR package in R, with sharing normalized by the product of cloneset sizes. To study raw recombination without the effects of thymic and clonal selection, out-of-frame nonproductive sequences were analyzed. TCRdb itself trimmed the public reads at Q25 with fastp, ran MiXCR and retained productive beta chains. Each entry merges the rows of one CDR3 protein and shows their most common DNA and genes. The authors' filters were not applied to this entry. Recorded for this sample are about 660,000 distinct CDR3 sequences; around 8.6% of them occurred a single time. The ten largest clones add up to approximately 0.89% of the sample.

V and J are trimmed by 4 bases and 0 bases, and the gene matches miss 3 bases of the junction. The CDR3 runs 14 amino acids, cysteine and phenylalanine included. Just the 42-base CDR3 DNA is kept, in frame starting at base 1. The germline V gene gives CDR1 as SQVTM and CDR2 as ANQGSEA. Separately, the same data were catalogued under a study of yellow fever vaccine responses in identical twins. As noted in the second study: According to the authors, the vaccine-induced T cell response in identical twins seemed to be partly convergent and partly specific to each individual. In identical twins, the study followed T cell clones that responded to the vaccine with precision.

The receptor was isolated from a young woman in good health. Sequenced sample: PBMCs. The V and J genes are TRBV29-1 and TRBJ2-3, with 8 junctional bases fitting TRBD2. The DNA sequence is given as TGCAGCGTTGTTGCTAGCGGGAGCACAGATACGCAGTATTTT. Its coded protein is CSVVASGSTDTQYF.